A single sample gave rise to the 25 T cell receptor beta chains below, sequenced in a study of cytomegalovirus exposure and HLA in healthy donors. The primer mix had 60 Vbeta and 13 Jbeta primers. TCRdb's table, derived via immunoSEQ multiplex PCR, lists solely in-frame clones and lacks some. The sample holds approximately 84,000 clones, 78% seen once. Sequenced: PBMCs. The source of these receptors is a male donor in good health and CMV-seropositive.

The chain employs TRBV9 and TRBJ2-1, with 8 bases lining up with TRBD2. CDR1 is SGDLS and CDR2 is YYNGEE in the germline V gene. The CDR3 length is 15 residues. Unmatched junction bases numbered 8, after V lost 5 bases and J lost 4 bases. CDR3 protein: CASRPTSGPYNEQFF. CDR3 DNA: TGTGCCAGCAGGCCTACTAGCGGACCTTACAATGAGCAGTTCTTC.

The chain couples TRBV5-5 to TRBJ2-1, with D perhaps TRBD1 (5 bases). V lost 2 bases, J lost 7 bases, and 7 bases lay in between. CDR3 length: 12 amino acids. Germline V gene sequence: CDR1 SGHKS, CDR2 YYEKEE (reference sequence). The CDR3 nucleotides read TGTGCCAGCAGCTTTAAGGGGAATGAGCAGTTCTTC. Translation gives CASSFKGNEQFF.

J is TRBJ2-1 and V is TRBV5-4, with 10 bases fitting TRBD2. CDR3 length: 12 amino acids. CDR1 and CDR2 from the germline V gene are SGHNT and YYREEE (reference sequence). Losses at the gene ends were 3 bases for V and 15 bases for J; bases not matched to a gene: 6. In nucleotides, the CDR3 is TGTGCCAGCAGCTCAACTAGCGGGGAGGGGTTCTTC. Protein product: CASSSTSGEGFF.

The chain joins TRBV19 to TRBJ1-3, with a tentative D call TRBD1 (6 bases). Trimming shortened V by 5 bases and J by 2 bases, and 19 bases separated the two germline ends. This CDR3 has 17 residues. Germline CDR1 is LNHDA and CDR2 is SQIVND (reference sequence). The CDR3 coding sequence is TGTGCCAGTAGTCGGGGCAGGGACACCTTTACTGGAAACACCATATATTTT. Translation gives CASSRGRDTFTGNTIYF. The variable domain in full, completed from reference TRBV19 and TRBJ1-3, reads DGGITQSPKYLFRKEGQNVTLSCEQNLNHDAMYWYRQDPGQGLRLIYYSQIVNDFQKGDIAEGYSVSREKKESFPLTVTSAQKNPTAFYLCASSRGRDTFTGNTIYFGEGSWLTVV.

The chain has TRBV7-9 and TRBJ2-7; D possibly corresponds to TRBD2 (6 bases). Trimming took off 2 bases at V and 6 bases at J, with 17 bases between the two ends. Germline CDR1 reads SEHNR; CDR2 reads FQNEAQ (reference sequence). The CDR3 sequence is 15 residues long. The CDR3 sequence is CASSLLLGLGSEQYF. The CDR3 nucleotides are TGTGCCAGCAGCTTACTCTTGGGACTGGGTAGCGAGCAGTACTTC.

This clone was seen a handful of times. The chain links TRBV15 to TRBJ2-6, with D unclear. V was trimmed by 1 base and J by 0 bases, leaving 4 bases between them. CDR3 length: 15 residues. Germline-derived CDR1 and CDR2 are LNHNV and YYDKDF (reference sequence). CDR3 bases: TGTGCCACCAGCAGAGGAGACTCTGGGGCCAACGTCCTGACTTTC. Translating gives CATSRGDSGANVLTF.

The V and J genes are TRBV5-4 and TRBJ2-2; unclear D gene. Germline V lookup: CDR1 SGHNT, CDR2 YYREEE (reference sequence). The CDR3 spans 12 residues. Deletions cut 3 bases from V and 6 bases from J, with 6 bases between. CDR3 DNA: TGTGCCAGCAGCTGGCCCCCCGGGGAGCTGTTTTTT. Amino acids: CASSWPPGELFF.

The chain recombines TRBV6-5 with TRBJ2-5, with D unclear. Trimming cost V 5 bases and J 3 bases, with 10 bases left between them. The CDR3 has 13 residues. Germline lookup yields CDR1 MNHEY and CDR2 SVGAGI. The CDR3 here is CASSPRVKETQYF. Written as DNA, the CDR3 is TGTGCCAGCAGTCCTCGGGTTAAAGAGACCCAGTACTTC.

This chain connects TRBV27 to TRBJ2-3; D uncertain. The germline gives CDR1 MNHEY, CDR2 SMNVEV (reference sequence). V lost 0 bases and J 2 bases, leaving 6 bases between the germline ends. This CDR3 is 14 amino acids long. This chain's CDR3 is CASSLSRVTDTQYF. DNA for the CDR3: TGTGCCAGCAGTTTATCTCGGGTCACAGATACGCAGTATTTT.

The chain combines TRBV7-8 with TRBJ2-4; a weak D match, TRBD1 (5 bases). Germline assignment: CDR1 SGHVS and CDR2 FQNEAQ. The CDR3 extends over 16 amino acids. V lost 4 bases, J lost 0 bases, and 13 bases lay in between. The DNA for the CDR3 is TGTGCCAGCAGCTCATCGACAGAACTAGCCAAAAACATTCAGTACTTC. It codes for CASSSSTELAKNIQYF.

V is TRBV7-3 and J is TRBJ2-2, with a weak D call TRBD2 (5 bases). Germline CDR1 reads SGHTA; CDR2 reads FQGTGA. The ends were cut back, 5 bases at V and 2 bases at J, with 9 bases in the middle. The CDR3 runs to 14 residues. The DNA of the CDR3 is TGTGCCAGCAGCGAGGACTTTAACACCGGGGAGCTGTTTTTT. Translated, it gives CASSEDFNTGELFF.

V is TRBV6-5 and J is TRBJ2-7; possible D gene TRBD2, 5 bases. The CDR3 runs 14 residues. CDR1 is MNHEY and CDR2 is SVGAGI in the germline V gene. The V and J ends lost 6 bases and 5 bases respectively, with 17 bases between them. This CDR3 reads CASSPGLLRDEQYF. The CDR3 bases are TGTGCCAGCAGCCCAGGACTCCTGAGGGACGAGCAGTACTTC.

The chain carries TRBV28 and TRBJ2-5, with D perhaps matching TRBD2 (5 bases). Trimming left V 6 bases short and J 7 bases short, with 12 bases between. The CDR3 contains 12 residues. Germline CDR1 is MDHEN and CDR2 is SYDVKM. For the CDR3, the DNA is TGTGCCAGCAGCCAGCGGCGTAGGACCCAGTACTTC. Protein sequence: CASSQRRRTQYF.

V gene TRBV18 combines with J gene TRBJ2-1, with D possibly being TRBD1 (6 bases). CDR1 is KGHSH and CDR2 is LQKENI in the germline V gene. The CDR3 has 16 residues. V dropped 4 bases and J dropped 0 bases, with 13 bases sitting between them. The CDR3 sequence: CASSLAGASSYNEQFF. DNA for the CDR3: TGTGCCAGCTCACTCGCAGGGGCTAGCTCCTACAATGAGCAGTTCTTC. Full variable domain (outside the CDR3, taken from reference TRBV18 and TRBJ2-1): NAGVMQNPRHLVRRRGQEARLRCSPMKGHSHVYWYRQLPEEGLKFMVYLQKENIIDESGMPKERFSAEFPKEGPSILRIQQVVRGDSAAYFCASSLAGASSYNEQFFGPGTRLTVL.

This rearrangement joins TRBV29-1 to TRBJ2-5; 7 bases are shared with TRBD2. The CDR3 totals 15 residues. Germline CDR1 and CDR2: SQVTM and ANQGSEA. V lost 4 bases and J lost 0; bases outside the gene matches: 8. The DNA for the CDR3 is TGCAGCGTTGTGTGGACGGGGAGGGACCAAGAGACCCAGTACTTC. It specifies CSVVWTGRDQETQYF.

The chain employs TRBV4-1 and TRBJ1-4; D is unclear. This CDR3 has 15 residues. The germline V gene has CDR1 MGHRA and CDR2 YSYEKL. V was trimmed by 4 bases and J by 7 bases, leaving 16 bases between them. CDR3 in amino acids: CASSLAGKGSEKLFF. In DNA, the CDR3 is TGCGCCAGCAGCCTAGCGGGGAAAGGGAGTGAAAAACTGTTTTTT.

J is TRBJ2-7 and V is TRBV5-1, with D perhaps TRBD2 (6 bases). The CDR3 consists of 14 residues. V dropped 4 bases and J dropped 0 bases, with 11 bases sitting between them. Germline V gives CDR1 SGHRS, CDR2 YFSETQ. The CDR3 sequence is CASSTEGSSYEQYF. CDR3 bases: TGCGCCAGCAGCACGGAGGGGAGCTCCTACGAGCAGTACTTC.

J is TRBJ2-7 and V is TRBV5-4; D unresolved. Per the germline V gene, CDR1 is SGHNT and CDR2 is YYREEE (reference sequence). The CDR3 extends over 13 amino acids. V was cut by 9 bases and J by 6 bases, with 19 bases left in between. CDR3 loop: CAINTPGLGEQYF. CDR3 bases: TGTGCCATCAATACTCCGGGTTTGGGCGAGCAGTACTTC.

This clone was seen at least ten times. CDR3 residues: CASSEVTGTGPGTQHF. The CDR3 coding sequence is TGTGCCAGCAGTGAGGTTACCGGGACAGGGCCGGGTACCCAGCATTTT. The chain employs TRBV6-1 and TRBJ1-5; the match to TRBD1 covers 9 bases. The CDR3 is 16 residues long. Germline V gene sequence: CDR1 MNHNS, CDR2 SASEGT. The junction had 14 bases not matched to a gene; V was cut back by 3 bases and J by 11 bases.

In DNA, the CDR3 is TGTGCCACCAACGAGAGGGTCTCCTACAATGAGCAGTTCTTC. It codes for CATNERVSYNEQFF. V usage is TRBV19 and J usage is TRBJ2-1, with D possibly TRBD2 on 5 matching bases. Between the trimmed V and J ends, which lost 10 bases and 0 bases, there was a span of 13 bases. This CDR3 spans 14 amino acids. Germline CDR1 is LNHDA and CDR2 is SQIVND (reference sequence).

CDR3 bases: TGTGCCAGCAGCTTAGACCAGTCCAATCAGCCCCAGCATTTT. It is translated as CASSLDQSNQPQHF. The V call is TRBV7-2, the J call TRBJ1-5, with unresolved D. Germline V gene sequence: CDR1 SGHTA, CDR2 FQGNSA. This CDR3 spans 14 amino acids. V was trimmed by 1 base and J by 3 bases, leaving 7 bases between them.

The chain uses TRBV4-2 and TRBJ1-1; TRBD1 aligns across 10 bases. There are 16 residues in the CDR3. With V trimmed by 4 bases and J by 0 bases, 5 bases remained unmatched. Germline lookup yields CDR1 LGHNA and CDR2 YNFKEQ. CDR3 region: CASSPGDRGMNTEAFF. The CDR3 nucleotides are TGTGCCAGCAGCCCAGGGGACAGGGGAATGAACACTGAAGCTTTCTTT.

The gene calls are TRBV30 and TRBJ2-5, with a tentative D call TRBD2 (6 bases). Germline V gene sequence: CDR1 GTSNPN, CDR2 SVGIG (reference sequence). V lost 3 bases and J 6 bases, leaving 23 bases between the germline ends. The CDR3 contains 16 residues. CDR3 coding DNA: TGTGCCTGGAGACGATATTCGGGAGTCGGCATAAAGACCCAGTACTTC. This encodes CAWRRYSGVGIKTQYF.

The sample holds one count of this clone. The V and J genes are TRBV14 and TRBJ2-2, with D possibly TRBD2 on 5 matching bases. Trimming left V 1 base short and J 6 bases short, with 9 bases between. This CDR3 comprises 14 residues. CDR1 SGHDN and CDR2 FVKESK come from the germline V gene. CDR3 sequence: CASSQAKLAGELFF. In nucleotides, the CDR3 is TGTGCCAGCAGCCAAGCAAAACTAGCCGGGGAGCTGTTTTTT.

This clone has more than one count but fewer than ten. This chain links TRBV5-1 with TRBJ2-3, with D maybe TRBD1 (5 bases). The length of the CDR3 is 14 residues. CDR1 and CDR2 (germline): SGHRS, YFSETQ. The germline V and J ends were trimmed by 0 bases and 0 bases, with 5 bases remaining between them. The CDR3: CASSLDRSTDTQYF. The CDR3 DNA reads as TGCGCCAGCAGCTTGGACAGGAGCACAGATACGCAGTATTTT.